This T cell receptor (beta chain) comes out of a study of OX40 agonist ivuxolimab in advanced cancers. The overall study: Partial responses occurred in three patients (one hepatocellular carcinoma, two cutaneous melanoma). Study-level results: With doses of 0.1-3.0 mg/kg, partial responders showed among the lowest clonal expansion. Circulating CD4+ and CD8+ T cells showed clonal expansion by week 6 at 0.1 to 3.0 mg/kg.

For this clone: Its antigen is unidentified.

Sequencing was performed with immunoSEQ multiplex PCR; in TCRdb, only in-frame clones are kept and a portion is missing. This table holds over 80,000 clones, about nine tenths found once. V trimming: 3 bases; J trimming: 5 bases; junction bases outside the gene matches: 11. The CDR3 contains 16 residues. CDR1 is MNHNS and CDR2 is SASEGT in the germline V gene. This chain connects TRBV6-1 to TRBJ2-5, with TRBD1 matching 8 bases. This material consisted of CD4+ or CD8+ T cells sorted from blood, taken in a trial of the OX40 agonist ivuxolimab. The origin of this receptor is an adult with an advanced solid tumor such as melanoma, head and neck, liver or kidney cancer. The CDR3 DNA reads TGTGCCAGCAGTGATAGGACAGGGTGGGTTTCGGAGACCCAGTACTTC. It is translated as CASSDRTGWVSETQYF.